The entry below describes one T cell receptor beta chain. This clone was seen once. Its antigen is still unknown. Base qualities are not recorded, but no much larger clone differs from it by a single base. The donors were included in the validation cohort of approximately 130 subjects, a group kept apart from the approximately 650-subject first cohort. The data are from a study of cytomegalovirus exposure and HLA in healthy donors (dated by TCRdb to 2016 to 2017). Context from the whole study: According to a later analysis, the roughly 120 validation repertoires were produced on the same platform as the 666 repertoires of the first cohort. To predict cytomegalovirus infection status, the study combined high-throughput TCR immunosequencing, statistical association of individual TCRs with disease status, and machine learning. A separate validation cohort of roughly 130 different subjects was used in addition to the approximately 670-subject first cohort. The study was designed to test whether signatures of past pathogen exposure could be identified by cataloging public T cell receptors. Summary of the overall study and its limitations: In a later analysis, TCRs clustered in the first cohort were found to also tend to co-occur in the roughly 120 validation repertoires, with 85% to 95% of cluster scores above 0. Most TCR sequences were observed very rarely across donors, whereas some public TCRs were present in many individuals. A few of the identified cytomegalovirus-associated TCR beta chains were confirmed in vitro to be specific for cytomegalovirus antigens. All 120 or so repertoires were used to score co-occurrence in the validation cohort in a later analysis, because that analysis had no HLA typing for the cohort. The study gave a list of under 200 TCR beta chains associated with cytomegalovirus. The classifier was reported to diagnose cytomegalovirus status with high specificity and sensitivity in both the original and validation cohorts. It was suggested by the authors that the approach could potentially be generalized to other disease states and immunological phenotypes.

The protocol used for the library was the immunoSEQ multiplex PCR assay. The authors' analysis ran thus. A statistical classification framework was developed to diagnose cytomegalovirus status using the catalog of TCR beta chain sequences. The source is immuneACCESS, and TCRdb retained only in-frame sequences with V and J called. Part of the clones is not carried over; for the studies checked, unresolved V genes explain less than half of this, and the remainder is unexplained. V, J and clone size were drawn from that table, and D and trimming were deduced from the DNA. In all, the sample holds some 59,000 clones, and about nine tenths of those were seen once. The ten largest clones represent 7.5% to 10% of the sample. The CDR3 holds 14 amino acids from the cysteine to the phenylalanine. The sequence is cut down to CDR3 DNA, 42 bases in frame from base 1. CDR1 and CDR2 (SEHNR, FQNEAQ) derive from the germline V gene (reference sequence). The germline ends are 10 bases apart after V is trimmed by 2 bases and J by 3 bases.

This clonotype was obtained from a woman under 30 in good health and CMV-seropositive. The sequence joins TRBV7-9 to TRBJ1-2; the D gene lacks a confident call. The sample comprised PBMCs. Here the CDR3 is given as CASSLPVIHYGYTF. The nucleotide sequence reads TGTGCCAGCAGCTTACCAGTAATCCACTATGGCTACACCTTC.